Given below is one T cell receptor beta chain in context. TCRdb re-called the RT-PCR reads through MiXCR, storing one row per CDR3 protein. The sample shows about 150,000 distinct CDR3 sequences, about a third of them seen only once. The source of the sample is a study of patients and donors after allogeneic stem cell transplantation. The CDR3 extends over 17 amino acids. V trimming: 10 bases; J trimming: 4 bases; junction bases outside the gene matches: 19. Germline V gene sequence: CDR1 MNHNS, CDR2 SASEGT. Sequencing used blood, either unsorted or a sorted T cell fraction (not recorded which). This TCR was sampled from a human donor who was either an allogeneic HSCT recipient or a stem cell or donor lymphocyte infusion donor (not recorded which). It is not recorded whose cells these are; they may come from a transplant donor. J is TRBJ1-2 and V is TRBV6-1; 9 bases map to TRBD1. CDR3 sequence (DNA): TGTGCCACCCCTTCGAACGGGGGACAGGGCGACGGCTATGGCTACACCTTC. This translates into CATPSNGGQGDGYGYTF.